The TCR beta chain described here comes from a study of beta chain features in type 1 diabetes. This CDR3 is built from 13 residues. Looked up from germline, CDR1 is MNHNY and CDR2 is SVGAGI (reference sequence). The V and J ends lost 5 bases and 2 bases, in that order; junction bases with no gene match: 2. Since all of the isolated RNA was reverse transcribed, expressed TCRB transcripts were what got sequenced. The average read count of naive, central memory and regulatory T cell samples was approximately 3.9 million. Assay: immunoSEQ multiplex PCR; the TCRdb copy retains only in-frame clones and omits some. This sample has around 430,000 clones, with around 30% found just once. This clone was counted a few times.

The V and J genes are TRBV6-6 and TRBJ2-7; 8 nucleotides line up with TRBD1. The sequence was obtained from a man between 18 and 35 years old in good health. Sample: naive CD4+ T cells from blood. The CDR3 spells CASSPTGAYEQYF. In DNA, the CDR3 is TGTGCCAGCAGTCCGACAGGGGCCTACGAGCAGTACTTC.